This TCR beta chain was observed in a study of T cell responses to AZD1222 COVID-19 vaccine. For the study at large: Second-dose intervals of approximately 4 or approximately 12 weeks were pooled. Study-wide findings and caveats: When two AZD1222 doses had been given, Spike-specific TCR breadth and depth rose. Only six or seven AZD1222 recipients tested seropositive at baseline.

This clone was detected only once. Its antigen is as yet unknown. There are 15 residues in the CDR3. Trimming removed 3 bases at V and 4 bases at J, with 14 bases between. From germline, CDR1 is SGHAT and CDR2 FQDESV (reference sequence). Produced via immunoSEQ multiplex PCR; TCRdb's table is partial and in-frame only. The profile shows approximately 140,000 clones, 85% to 95% of them singletons. The clonotype originates from an adult in good health. The sample consisted of peripheral blood, taken on day 0 of AZD1222 vaccination. This chain links TRBV11-1 with TRBJ2-3; possibly TRBD1 for D (5 bases). CDR3 nucleotide sequence: TGTGCCAGCAGCTTGGTTGGGGCTTTGGCAGATACGCAGTATTTT. This translates into CASSLVGALADTQYF.